This T cell receptor beta chain derives from a study of a mutant IDH1 vaccine in newly diagnosed glioma. On the study more broadly: Administration of eight vaccinations to patients took place in weeks 1, 3, 5, 7, 11, 15, 19, 23. Radiotherapy, temozolomide, or both had been given previously, and both were given to most. Study-level points and caveats: Pseudoprogression looked unconnected to shifts in top peripheral T cell clonotypes.

With regard to this clone: No antigen is known for it.

The CDR3 covers 15 residues. J was trimmed by 7 bases and V by 4 bases; bases with no gene match: 5. CDR1 and CDR2 (germline): LNHDA, SQIVND (reference sequence). The protocol was immunoSEQ multiplex PCR, while the TCRdb copy is restricted to in-frame clones and leaves out a portion. The table lists 49,000 or so clones, about three quarters of them singletons, with around 1.8% in the top ten. Time point specified: week 5, during vaccination. Doses comprised 300 ug of mutant IDH1 20-mer peptide each, plus topical imiquimod. Sequencing was performed on PBMCs, taken from a glioma patient whose treatment included an IDH1 peptide vaccine. The V call is TRBV19, the J call TRBJ1-6, with 9 bases matching TRBD1. This clonotype was obtained from a woman in her forties with glioma. This chain's CDR3 is CASSTPQGANSPLHF. The DNA for the CDR3 is TGTGCCAGTAGTACCCCACAGGGGGCAAATTCACCCCTCCACTTT.